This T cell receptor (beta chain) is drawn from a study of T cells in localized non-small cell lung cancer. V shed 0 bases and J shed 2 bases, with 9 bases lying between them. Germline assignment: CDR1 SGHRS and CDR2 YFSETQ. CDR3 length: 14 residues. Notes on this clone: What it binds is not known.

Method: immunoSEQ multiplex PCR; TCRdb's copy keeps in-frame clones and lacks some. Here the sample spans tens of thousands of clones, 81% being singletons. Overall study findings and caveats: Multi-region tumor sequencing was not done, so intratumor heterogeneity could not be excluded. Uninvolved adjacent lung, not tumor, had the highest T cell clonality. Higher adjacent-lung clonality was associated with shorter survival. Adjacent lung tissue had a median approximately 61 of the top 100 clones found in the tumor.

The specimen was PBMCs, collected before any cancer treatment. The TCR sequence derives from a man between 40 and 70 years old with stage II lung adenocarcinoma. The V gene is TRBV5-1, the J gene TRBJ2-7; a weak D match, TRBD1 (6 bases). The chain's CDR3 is CASSLAGAAYEQYF. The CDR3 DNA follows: TGCGCCAGCAGCTTGGCAGGGGCAGCCTACGAGCAGTACTTC. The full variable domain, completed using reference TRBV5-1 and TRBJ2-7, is KAGVTQTPRYLIKTRGQQVTLSCSPISGHRSVSWYQQTPGQGLQFLFEYFSETQRNKGNFPGRFSGRQFSNSRSEMNVSTLELGDSALYLCASSLAGAAYEQYFGPGTRLTVT.